Listed below are T cell receptor beta chains from one sample, sequenced in a study of cytomegalovirus exposure and HLA in healthy donors. TCRdb's copy holds only in-frame clones and misses some; the assay was immunoSEQ multiplex PCR. The repertoire includes 130,000 or so clones, roughly three quarters of them detected once, and about 1% sits in the top ten. The sequencing sample was made of PBMCs. Receptors were obtained from a male donor in good health and CMV-seronegative. The CDR3 runs from the conserved cysteine through the conserved F or W. Fields, in order: clone size, D gene, J gene, V gene, CDR3 DNA, CDR3 protein. The D gene is left open where the match is weak. Only some rows state a clone size, as once, few, many or a class for expanded clones.

-,-,TRBJ1-2,TRBV7-2,TGTGCCAGCAGGGGAGGGGTGGCTGGCTACACCTTC,CASRGGVAGYTF
-,TRBD1,TRBJ2-1,TRBV5-1,TGCGCCAGCAGCCCCGCCGGGACAGGGGGCGATGAGCAGTTCTTC,CASSPAGTGGDEQFF
-,-,TRBJ1-3,TRBV12-5,TGTGCTAGTGGTTTGAGACAGAGCTCTGGAAACACCATATATTTT,CASGLRQSSGNTIYF
-,TRBD1,TRBJ1-1,TRBV10-3,TGTGCCATCAGTGAAGGACAGGGAGCTTTCTTT,CAISEGQGAFF
-,TRBD1,TRBJ1-1,TRBV19,TGTGCCAGTAGTTACAGGGGGCTGGGGACTGAAGCTTTCTTT,CASSYRGLGTEAFF
-,-,TRBJ2-7,TRBV5-1,TGCGCCAGCAGCTCCTCGACTAGCTACGAGCAGTACTTC,CASSSSTSYEQYF
-,TRBD1,TRBJ1-6,TRBV27,TGTGCCAGCACCCTCGGGACAGGGGTTAGTTCACCCCTCCACTTT,CASTLGTGVSSPLHF
-,TRBD2,TRBJ2-2,TRBV30,TGTGCCTGGAGTGTATCTACCAAAGGACTAGCGGGGAGGACCGGGGAGCTGTTTTTT,CAWSVSTKGLAGRTGELFF
-,TRBD2,TRBJ2-1,TRBV18,TGTGCCAGCTCACTTCACGGGGGGGGAGGCTACAATGAGCAGTTCTTC,CASSLHGGGGYNEQFF
few,-,TRBJ1-2,TRBV5-6,TGTGCCAGCCTAAAAGAGGGCGTGGGCTACACCTTC,CASLKEGVGYTF
-,TRBD1,TRBJ2-3,TRBV5-1,TGCGCCAGCCGTCTGGGGGGACAGGACAGTCGATATTTT,CASRLGGQDSRYF
-,-,TRBJ2-5,TRBV19,TGTGCCAGTAGTTCCATAGGGGGGGGTGGGGAGACCCAGTACTTC,CASSSIGGGGETQYF
-,TRBD1,TRBJ1-6,TRBV10-3,TGTGCCATCAGTGAGGTAGCACAGGGGAGACCCTATAATTCACCCCTCCACTTT,CAISEVAQGRPYNSPLHF
few,-,TRBJ1-1,TRBV6-5,TGTGCCAGCAGTTACGGACACTTGAACACTGAAGCTTTCTTT,CASSYGHLNTEAFF
-,TRBD2,TRBJ2-7,TRBV11-3,TGTGCCAGCAGCCGCGGGGGGTACTCCTACGAGCAGTACTTC,CASSRGGYSYEQYF
-,-,TRBJ1-1,TRBV13,TGTGCCAGCAGCTTAGGGGCGGCCGGGACTGAAGCTTTCTTT,CASSLGAAGTEAFF
-,-,TRBJ2-3,TRBV4-3,TGCGCCAGCAGCCAAGATACCGGCCAGGGGCCCGTGGGTACGCAGTATTTT,CASSQDTGQGPVGTQYF
-,-,TRBJ1-3,TRBV7-9,TGTGCCAGCAGCTTAATCGGTGCCCCAAACACCATATATTTT,CASSLIGAPNTIYF
-,-,TRBJ1-1,TRBV7-8,TGTGCCAGCAGCTTAGCTTCGGGGGTTGAGGGCGCTGAAGCTTTCTTT,CASSLASGVEGAEAFF
-,-,TRBJ1-2,TRBV7-9,TGTGCCAGCAGCTTCAGTTCTAACTATGGCTACACCTTC,CASSFSSNYGYTF
-,-,TRBJ2-7,TRBV7-8,-,CASSFLWTGSHEQYF
-,-,TRBJ2-7,TRBV2,TGTGCCAGCGTGGGAGGCCTCTCCTACGAGCAGTACTTC,CASVGGLSYEQYF
-,TRBD1,TRBJ1-1,TRBV14,TGTGCCAGCAGCGCCTTAACAGGGGCAGTCCAGTCTGAAGCTTTCTTT,CASSALTGAVQSEAFF
-,TRBD2,TRBJ2-3,TRBV30,TGTGCCTGGAGCCCGGGACTAGCGGGGGGAATGGATACGCAGTATTTT,CAWSPGLAGGMDTQYF
-,TRBD1,TRBJ2-3,TRBV5-6,TGTGCCAGCAGCTTCGGACAGGGGACAGATACGCAGTATTTT,CASSFGQGTDTQYF
-,-,TRBJ2-3,TRBV2,TGTGCCAGCAGTGTCCTAGTGTCAACAGATACGCAGTATTTT,CASSVLVSTDTQYF
-,-,TRBJ2-7,TRBV7-9,TGTGCCAGCAGCTTAGCCGACAGGTCCTACGAGCAGTACTTC,CASSLADRSYEQYF
once,-,TRBJ1-3,TRBV19,TGTGCCAGTAGTATAGCTGGGCCGAGCTCTGGAAACACCATATATTTT,CASSIAGPSSGNTIYF
-,TRBD2,TRBJ2-5,TRBV29-1,TGCAGCGTCCCCGGACTAGCGGGGTTGGAGACCCAGTACTTC,CSVPGLAGLETQYF
once,-,TRBJ1-1,TRBV4-2,TGTGCCAGCAGCCAAGACGGGCGGACAGCGAACACTGAAGCTTTCTTT,CASSQDGRTANTEAFF
-,-,TRBJ2-3,TRBV4-1,TGCGCCAGCAGCCAAGGATCAGGCACTAGCACAGATACGCAGTATTTT,CASSQGSGTSTDTQYF
few,-,TRBJ2-1,TRBV5-6,TGTGCCAGCAGCTCCGGGACCTACAATGAGCAGTTCTTC,CASSSGTYNEQFF
-,-,TRBJ1-4,TRBV5-1,TGCGCCAGCAGCTTCGGTGGAGCTAATGAAAAACTGTTTTTT,CASSFGGANEKLFF
-,TRBD1,TRBJ2-5,TRBV7-2,TGTGCCAGCAGGGGACAGGGGGGAGAGACCCAGTACTTC,CASRGQGGETQYF
-,TRBD1,TRBJ2-5,TRBV30,TGTGCCTGGAGTGTTAAGACAGGGAAGAAGACCCAGTACTTC,CAWSVKTGKKTQYF
few,TRBD1,TRBJ1-1,TRBV9,TGTGCCAGCAGCAAACACAGGGGAACTGAAGCTTTCTTT,CASSKHRGTEAFF
-,TRBD1,TRBJ2-5,TRBV5-4,TGTGCCAGCAGCTTGGGGGGACAGGGGATGAAGACCCAGTACTTC,CASSLGGQGMKTQYF
-,-,TRBJ2-2,TRBV5-4,TGTGCCAGCAGCTCACGGACAGAGAACACCGGGGAGCTGTTTTTT,CASSSRTENTGELFF
-,-,TRBJ2-7,TRBV7-2,TGTGCCAGCAGCTCCCAGGGGCGGATCTCCTACGAGCAGTACTTC,CASSSQGRISYEQYF
-,TRBD1,TRBJ1-5,TRBV6-5,TGTGCCAGCAGACGGACAGGACTTAGCAATCAGCCCCAGCATTTT,CASRRTGLSNQPQHF
-,TRBD1,TRBJ2-7,TRBV6-1,TGTGCCAGCAGTGAAGGGGGGACAGGGTCTTACGAGCAGTACTTC,CASSEGGTGSYEQYF
-,TRBD1,TRBJ1-2,TRBV7-6,TGTGCCAGCAGCCCCGGGACAGGAGCCGGCTACACCTTC,CASSPGTGAGYTF
-,TRBD2,TRBJ2-1,TRBV30,TGTGCCTGGAGTGTAGGACTAGCGGTACAATACGAGCAGTTCTTC,CAWSVGLAVQYEQFF
-,TRBD2,TRBJ2-7,TRBV2,TGTGCCCGTCGACTAGCGGGGGACCTCCGCGAGCAGTACTTC,CARRLAGDLREQYF
-,-,TRBJ2-2,TRBV27,TGTGCCAGCAGTTTACGGGGGAGCTCCACCGGGGAGCTGTTTTTT,CASSLRGSSTGELFF
-,-,TRBJ2-5,TRBV28,TGTGCCAGCAGTTCTGGGCGCGGGGAGACCCAGTACTTC,CASSSGRGETQYF
-,-,TRBJ2-5,TRBV5-6,TGTGCCAGCAGCTCACACCGAACGCAAGAGACCCAGTACTTC,CASSSHRTQETQYF
-,-,TRBJ2-1,TRBV20-1,TGCAGTGCTCCGGACTTTCTATCGCAGTTCTTC,CSAPDFLSQFF
-,-,TRBJ2-1,TRBV30,TGTGCCTGGCTGCAGGCCCCTGGCAGCAATGAGCAGTTCTTC,CAWLQAPGSNEQFF
-,-,TRBJ2-5,TRBV4-2,TGTGCCAGCAGCCAAGATAGCAGCCAAGAGACCCAGTACTTC,CASSQDSSQETQYF
-,-,TRBJ2-5,TRBV4-3,TGCGCCAGCAGCCAAGAGGGGCGAGAGACCCAGTACTTC,CASSQEGRETQYF
-,TRBD2,TRBJ2-3,TRBV11-3,TGTGCCAGCAGCTCCCGACTAGCGGGGAGCACAGATACGCAGTATTTT,CASSSRLAGSTDTQYF
-,TRBD1,TRBJ2-7,TRBV6-6,TGTGCCAGCAGTTGGACAGGCGAGCAGTACTTC,CASSWTGEQYF
-,-,TRBJ1-4,TRBV7-2,TGTGCCAGCAGCTGGGGGGGGCGCGAAAAACTGTTTTTT,CASSWGGREKLFF
-,-,TRBJ2-5,TRBV2,TGTGCCAGCAGCAGTGGAGGCGTTGCGGGGGCGGCGGAGACCCAGTACTTC,CASSSGGVAGAAETQYF